The TCR beta chain described here comes from a study of blood T cell repertoires in COVID-19. The overall study: Acute and convalescent COVID-19 specimens originated in the United States, Italy and Spain. Sample material is recorded as cDNA or gDNA derived from T cells, B-cell-depleted T cells, or PBMCs.

Some clones are missing from TCRdb's copy, which holds only in-frame ones; the method was immunoSEQ multiplex PCR. The table has roughly 410,000 clones, 80% to 90% seen once; the top ten hold roughly 2%. Those enrolled in Seattle joined during active infection and were followed longitudinally afterward. The TCR sequence derives from a woman in her fifties or sixties with COVID-19, enrolled during active disease. The sequenced sample consisted of peripheral blood.

This CDR3 reads CASSQRLNTGELFF. As DNA, the CDR3 is TGTGCCAGCAGCCAGAGATTAAACACCGGGGAGCTGTTTTTT. The chain employs TRBV4-2 and TRBJ2-2; D gene uncertain. The V and J ends lost 3 bases and 2 bases respectively, with 7 bases between them. The CDR3 is made up of 14 amino acids. Per germline, CDR1 LGHNA and CDR2 YNFKEQ.